This T cell receptor beta chain emerged from a study of cytomegalovirus exposure and HLA in healthy donors. Regarding the study as a whole: TCR beta chains numbering about 160 were designated cytomegalovirus-associated.

CDR3 length equals 16 residues. Germline assignment: CDR1 MNHEY and CDR2 SMNVEV (reference sequence). The V gene end was trimmed by 3 bases and the J gene end by 2 bases; junction bases not matched to a gene: 8. From the 120-subject validation cohort, which was separate from the roughly 630-subject first cohort, the donors were drawn. To note about this clone: Its antigen is not identified.

This table comes from immunoSEQ multiplex PCR, and its TCRdb copy is limited to in-frame clones, with some not included. Seen here are 80,000 to 95,000 clones, about 93% observed once, and the top ten hold 1.1%. The sequenced material came from PBMCs. This sequence was found in a woman aged 25 to 39 in good health and CMV-seropositive. The V and J genes are TRBV27 and TRBJ2-7; 9 positions match TRBD1. The CDR3 coding sequence is TGTGCCAGCAGTTTCGGGCTACAGGGGGCGGCCTACGAGCAGTACTTC. Translation: CASSFGLQGAAYEQYF.